The 4 T cell receptor beta chains below all came from one sample that was sequenced in a study of blood T cell repertoires in COVID-19. Repertoires were generated with immunoSEQ multiplex PCR, while TCRdb's copy carries only in-frame clones and drops some. Found here are under 250,000 clones, approximately 81% of them singletons; the top ten hold approximately 5.1%. The specimen was peripheral blood. The receptors stem from a woman in her fifties or sixties who had recovered from COVID-19.

The chain combines TRBV5-1 with TRBJ1-6, with 8 bases fitting TRBD1. V lost 2 bases, J lost 6 bases, and 4 bases stayed unmatched. CDR1 SGHRS and CDR2 YFSETQ come from the germline V gene. There are 15 residues in the CDR3. The CDR3 here is CASSFGQGPNSPLHF. Here the CDR3 DNA reads TGCGCCAGCAGCTTCGGACAGGGACCTAATTCACCCCTCCACTTT.

The chain joins TRBV7-9 to TRBJ2-1, with D possibly matching TRBD2 (6 bases). Germline assignment: CDR1 SEHNR and CDR2 FQNEAQ (reference sequence). Trimming left V 6 bases short and J 9 bases short, with 12 bases between. The CDR3 extends over 12 amino acids. The CDR3, as DNA: TGTGCCAGCAGATCAGGCGGGGTTGAGCAGTTCTTC. It encodes CASRSGGVEQFF.

This chain joins TRBV6-5 and TRBJ1-1; maybe TRBD1 (5 bases). The CDR3 totals 16 residues. Germline CDR1 is MNHEY and CDR2 is SVGAGI. The V end lost 3 bases, the J end lost 2 bases, and 16 bases lay between the germline ends. CDR3 sequence: CASSYLAGGENTEAFF. CDR3 DNA: TGTGCCAGCAGTTATCTCGCGGGGGGAGAAAACACTGAAGCTTTCTTT.

The V and J genes are TRBV5-4 and TRBJ2-1, with TRBD2 matching 8 bases. The CDR3 is 15 amino acids. Germline V gives CDR1 SGHNT, CDR2 YYREEE (reference sequence). Trimming at V came to 4 bases and at J to 8 bases, leaving 11 bases not matched to a gene. Written as DNA, the CDR3 is TGTGCCAGCAGCCCGGGGGGGCCCCTTATCTATGAGCAGTTCTTC. Translation: CASSPGGPLIYEQFF.